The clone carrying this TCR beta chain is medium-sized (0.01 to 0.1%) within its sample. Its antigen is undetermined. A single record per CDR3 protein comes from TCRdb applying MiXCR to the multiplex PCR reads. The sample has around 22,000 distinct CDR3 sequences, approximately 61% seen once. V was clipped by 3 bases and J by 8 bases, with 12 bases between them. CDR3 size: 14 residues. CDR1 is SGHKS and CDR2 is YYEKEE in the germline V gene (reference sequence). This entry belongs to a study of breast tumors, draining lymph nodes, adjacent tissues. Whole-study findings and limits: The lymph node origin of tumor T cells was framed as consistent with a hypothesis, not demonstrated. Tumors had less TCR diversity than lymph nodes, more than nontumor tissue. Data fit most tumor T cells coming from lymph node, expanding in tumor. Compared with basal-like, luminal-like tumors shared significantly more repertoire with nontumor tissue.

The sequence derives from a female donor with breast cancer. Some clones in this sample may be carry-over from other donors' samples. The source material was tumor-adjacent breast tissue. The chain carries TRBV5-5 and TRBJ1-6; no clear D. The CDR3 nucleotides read TGTGCCAGCAGCTCCAGCCCCGGGGATTCACCCCTCCACTTT. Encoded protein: CASSSSPGDSPLHF.